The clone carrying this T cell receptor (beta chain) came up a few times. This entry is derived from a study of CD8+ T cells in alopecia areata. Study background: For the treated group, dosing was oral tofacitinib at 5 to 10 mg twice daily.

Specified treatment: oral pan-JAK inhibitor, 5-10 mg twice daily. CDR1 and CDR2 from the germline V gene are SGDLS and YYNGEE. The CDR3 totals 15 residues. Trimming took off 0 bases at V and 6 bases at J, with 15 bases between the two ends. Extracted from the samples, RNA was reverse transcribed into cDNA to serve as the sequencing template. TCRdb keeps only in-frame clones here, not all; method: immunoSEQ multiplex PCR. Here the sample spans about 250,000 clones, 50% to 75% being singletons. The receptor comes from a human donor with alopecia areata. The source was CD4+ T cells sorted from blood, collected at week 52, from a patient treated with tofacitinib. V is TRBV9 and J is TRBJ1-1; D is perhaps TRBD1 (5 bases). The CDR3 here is CASSVDWGGISEAFF. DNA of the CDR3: TGTGCCAGCAGCGTAGACTGGGGCGGGATCTCTGAAGCTTTCTTT.